This T cell receptor (beta chain) is from a study of T-cell memory formation after mild COVID-19. Study-level findings and limits: Clones which contracted sat mainly in CM and EM if CD4+, and in EMRA if CD8+.

To note about this clonotype: What it binds is unknown.

MiXCR, run by TCRdb on the 5' RACE reads, gives a single entry per CDR3 protein. The sample shows roughly 120,000 distinct CDR3 sequences, about a sixth of them seen only once. The CDR3 has 15 residues. V gave up 4 bases and J gave up 2 bases, with 11 bases separating them. This TCR was recovered from an adult woman who had mild COVID-19 (a few samples of this study predate the infection). Cell type and time point are not known. The material sequenced was PBMCs or a T cell subset sorted from them (not recorded which). The chain joins TRBV12-3 or TRBV12-4 to TRBJ2-2, with D tentatively TRBD1 or TRBD2 (5 bases each). The CDR3 nucleotides read TGTGCCAGCAGTTCCGGGACCCCCAACACCGGGGAGCTGTTTTTT. Translation gives CASSSGTPNTGELFF.